Each of the 8 T cell receptor beta chains below was sequenced from the same sample in a study of cytomegalovirus exposure and HLA in healthy donors. The study ran its PCR with 60 Vbeta and 13 Jbeta primers. Libraries were prepared by immunoSEQ multiplex PCR; TCRdb keeps only in-frame clonotypes and omits some of them. Counted here are around 170,000 clones, around 78% occurring once; the ten biggest clones make up under 2%. The sequenced material came from PBMCs. The receptors were gathered from a man between 40 and 49 years old in good health and CMV-seronegative.

The chain couples TRBV6-5 to TRBJ2-1; D is ambiguous. Germline V gives CDR1 MNHEY, CDR2 SVGAGI. V was cut by 7 bases and J by 4 bases, with 5 bases left in between. This CDR3 is 11 amino acids long. The CDR3 sequence is CASTGYNEQFF. CDR3 coding DNA: TGTGCCAGCACCGGGTACAATGAGCAGTTCTTC.

This clone occurred once. The rearrangement links TRBV5-4 to TRBJ1-3, with TRBD1 matching over 8 bases. The germline CDR1 and CDR2 sequences are SGHNT and YYREEE (reference sequence). The V gene end was trimmed by 5 bases and the J gene end by 0 bases; junction bases not matched to a gene: 7. The CDR3 runs 16 residues. The CDR3 region is CASRATGVDSGNTIYF. The CDR3 bases are TGTGCCAGCAGGGCGACAGGGGTCGACTCTGGAAACACCATATATTTT.

V and J are TRBV29-1 and TRBJ1-2; perhaps TRBD1 as D (5 bases). Trimming took off 7 bases at V and 3 bases at J, with 12 bases between the two ends. The germline V gene has CDR1 SQVTM and CDR2 ANQGSEA. CDR3 length: 12 residues. DNA for the CDR3: TGCAGCGGTTCCGGGACTCACTATGGCTACACCTTC. It encodes CSGSGTHYGYTF.

The V call is TRBV13, the J call TRBJ1-1; D is unresolved. V lost 1 base and J lost 6, with 9 bases in between. The CDR3 extends over 13 amino acids. Germline V gene lookup returns CDR1 PRHDT and CDR2 FYEKMQ (reference sequence). This chain's CDR3 is CASSLALFPEAFF. In DNA form, the CDR3 reads TGTGCCAGCAGCTTAGCCCTATTTCCTGAAGCTTTCTTT.

Here the CDR3 DNA reads TGCGCCAGCAGCTTGGCCGACGGGACAGGTCAAGAGACCCAGTACTTC. This encodes CASSLADGTGQETQYF. This chain links TRBV5-1 with TRBJ2-5; 8 positions agree with TRBD1. CDR3 length: 16 residues. Germline values: CDR1 SGHRS, CDR2 YFSETQ. The V gene end was trimmed by 0 bases and the J gene end by 2 bases; junction bases not matched to a gene: 6.

CDR3 bases: TGTGCCAGCAGCTCCGAGCGGGAGGGCCGAGGAGGTACGCAGTATTTT. Translating gives CASSSEREGRGGTQYF. This rearrangement joins TRBV11-2 to TRBJ2-3; 10 nucleotides line up with TRBD2. CDR1 and CDR2 (germline): SGHAT, FQNNGV. CDR3 size: 16 residues. Trimming removed 4 bases from V and 8 bases from J; junction bases left unmatched: 12.

The chain has TRBV19 and TRBJ2-2; unclear D gene. The CDR3 extends over 18 amino acids. Deletions cut 0 bases from V and 1 base from J, with 15 bases between. Germline assignment: CDR1 LNHDA and CDR2 SQIVND (reference sequence). CDR3: CASSIESRFQKNTGELFF. The CDR3 bases are TGTGCCAGTAGTATAGAAAGCAGGTTCCAGAAGAACACCGGGGAGCTGTTTTTT.

The chain is built from TRBV5-6 and TRBJ2-3; 13 nucleotides match TRBD2. The V gene end was trimmed by 0 bases and the J gene end by 8 bases; junction bases not matched to a gene: 6. This CDR3 comprises 16 residues. Per germline, CDR1 SGHDT and CDR2 YYEEEE. The CDR3 DNA reads TGTGCCAGCAGCTTGGGGACTAGCGGGAGCAGAGGTACGCAGTATTTT. Encoded protein: CASSLGTSGSRGTQYF.